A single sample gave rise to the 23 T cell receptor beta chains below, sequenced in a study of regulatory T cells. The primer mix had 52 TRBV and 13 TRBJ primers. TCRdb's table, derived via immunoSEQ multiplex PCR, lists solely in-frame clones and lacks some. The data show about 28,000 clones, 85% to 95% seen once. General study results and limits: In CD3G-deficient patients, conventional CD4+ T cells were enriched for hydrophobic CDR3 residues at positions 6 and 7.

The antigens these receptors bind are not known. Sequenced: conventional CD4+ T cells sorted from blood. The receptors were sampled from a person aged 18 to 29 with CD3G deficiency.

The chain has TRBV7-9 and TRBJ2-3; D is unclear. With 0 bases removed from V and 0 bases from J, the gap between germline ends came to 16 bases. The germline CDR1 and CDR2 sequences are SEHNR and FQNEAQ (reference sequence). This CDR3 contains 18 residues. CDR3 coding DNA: TGTGCCAGCAGCTTAGCGGTAGGCCCTACACGGAGCACAGATACGCAGTATTTT. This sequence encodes CASSLAVGPTRSTDTQYF.

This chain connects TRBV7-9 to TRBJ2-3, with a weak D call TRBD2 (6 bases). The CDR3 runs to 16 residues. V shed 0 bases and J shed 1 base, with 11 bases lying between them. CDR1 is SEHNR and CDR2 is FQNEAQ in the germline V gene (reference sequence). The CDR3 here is CASSLAGRGGTDTQYF. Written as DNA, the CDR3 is TGTGCCAGCAGCTTAGCAGGGCGGGGAGGCACAGATACGCAGTATTTT. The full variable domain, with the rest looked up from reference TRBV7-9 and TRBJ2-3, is DTGVSQNPRHKITKRGQNVTFRCDPISEHNRLYWYRQTLGQGPEFLTYFQNEAQLEKSRLLSDRFSAERPKGSFSTLEIQRTEQGDSAMYLCASSLAGRGGTDTQYFGPGTRLTVL.

The CDR3 sequence: CASSLEVGGEAFF. The CDR3 nucleotides read TGCGCCAGCAGCTTGGAGGTGGGCGGTGAAGCTTTCTTT. This chain uses TRBV5-1 with TRBJ1-1, with no clear D. CDR3 size: 13 residues. The germline CDR1 and CDR2 sequences are SGHRS and YFSETQ. V was trimmed by 0 bases and J by 7 bases, leaving 10 bases between them.

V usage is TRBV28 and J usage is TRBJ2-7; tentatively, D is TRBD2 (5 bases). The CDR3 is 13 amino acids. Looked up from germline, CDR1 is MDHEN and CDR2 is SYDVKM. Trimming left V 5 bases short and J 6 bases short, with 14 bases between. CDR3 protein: CASSPLGRGEQYF. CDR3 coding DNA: TGTGCCAGCAGTCCTCTCGGCCGGGGCGAGCAGTACTTC.

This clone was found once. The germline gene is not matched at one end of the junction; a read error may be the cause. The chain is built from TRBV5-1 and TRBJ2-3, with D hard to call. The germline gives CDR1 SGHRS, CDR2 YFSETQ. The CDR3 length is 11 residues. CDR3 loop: CASSLEDTQYF. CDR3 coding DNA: TGCGCCAGCAGTTTGGAAGATACGCAGTATTTT.

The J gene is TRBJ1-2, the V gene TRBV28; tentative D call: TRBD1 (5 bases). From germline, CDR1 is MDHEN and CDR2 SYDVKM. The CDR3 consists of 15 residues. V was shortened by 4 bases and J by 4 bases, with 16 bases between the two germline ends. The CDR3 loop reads CASSSPWTSGYGYTF. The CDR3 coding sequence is TGTGCCAGCAGTTCCCCTTGGACATCGGGCTATGGCTACACCTTC.

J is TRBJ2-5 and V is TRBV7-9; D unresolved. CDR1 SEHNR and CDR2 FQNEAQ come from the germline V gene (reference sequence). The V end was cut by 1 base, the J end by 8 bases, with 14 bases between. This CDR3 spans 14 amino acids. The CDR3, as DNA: TGTGCCAGCAGCTTAGAGCGTGTCTTTCCAACCCAGTACTTC. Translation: CASSLERVFPTQYF.

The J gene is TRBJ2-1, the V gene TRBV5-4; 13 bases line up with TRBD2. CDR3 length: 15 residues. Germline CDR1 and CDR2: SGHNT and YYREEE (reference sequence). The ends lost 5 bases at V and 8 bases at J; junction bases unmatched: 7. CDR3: CASRLAGGPGDEQFF. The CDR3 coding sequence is TGTGCCAGCAGACTAGCGGGGGGGCCTGGGGATGAGCAGTTCTTC. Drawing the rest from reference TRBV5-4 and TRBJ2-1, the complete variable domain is ETGVTQSPTHLIKTRGQQVTLRCSSQSGHNTVSWYQQALGQGPQFIFQYYREEENGRGNFPPRFSGLQFPNYSSELNVNALELDDSALYLCASRLAGGPGDEQFFGPGTRLTVL.

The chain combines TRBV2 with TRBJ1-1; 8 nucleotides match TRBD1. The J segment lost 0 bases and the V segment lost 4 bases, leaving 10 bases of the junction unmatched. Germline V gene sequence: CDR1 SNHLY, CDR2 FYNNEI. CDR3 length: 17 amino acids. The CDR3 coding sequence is TGTGCCAGCAGTGGGCAGGGGGCGCGGAGGATGAACACTGAAGCTTTCTTT. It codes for CASSGQGARRMNTEAFF.

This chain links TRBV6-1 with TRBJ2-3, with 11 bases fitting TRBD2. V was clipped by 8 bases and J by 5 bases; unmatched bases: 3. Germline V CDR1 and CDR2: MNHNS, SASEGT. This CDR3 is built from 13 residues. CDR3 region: CASRLAGLDTQYF. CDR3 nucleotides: TGTGCCAGCCGACTAGCGGGGTTAGATACGCAGTATTTT.

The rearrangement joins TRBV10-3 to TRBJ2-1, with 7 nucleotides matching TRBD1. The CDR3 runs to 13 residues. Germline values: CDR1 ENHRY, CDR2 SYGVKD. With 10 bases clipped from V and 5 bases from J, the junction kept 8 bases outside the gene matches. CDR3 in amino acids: CATGQVGHNEQFF. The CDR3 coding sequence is TGTGCCACCGGACAGGTCGGCCACAATGAGCAGTTCTTC.

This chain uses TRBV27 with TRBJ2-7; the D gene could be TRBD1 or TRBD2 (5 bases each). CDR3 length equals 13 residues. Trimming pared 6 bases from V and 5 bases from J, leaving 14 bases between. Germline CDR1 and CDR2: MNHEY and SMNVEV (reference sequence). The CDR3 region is CASSPREGDEQYF. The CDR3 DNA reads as TGTGCCAGCAGCCCACGGGAAGGGGACGAGCAGTACTTC.

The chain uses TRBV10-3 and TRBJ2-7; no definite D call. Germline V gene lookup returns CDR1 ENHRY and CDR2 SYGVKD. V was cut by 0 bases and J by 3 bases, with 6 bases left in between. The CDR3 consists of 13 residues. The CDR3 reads CAISESRNYEQYF. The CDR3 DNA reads TGTGCCATCAGTGAGTCCCGAAACTACGAGCAGTACTTC.

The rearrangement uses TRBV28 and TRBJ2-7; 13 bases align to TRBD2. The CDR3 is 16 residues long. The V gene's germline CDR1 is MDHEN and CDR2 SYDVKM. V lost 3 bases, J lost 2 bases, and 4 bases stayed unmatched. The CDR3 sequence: CASSFGLAGETYEQYF. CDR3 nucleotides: TGTGCCAGCAGTTTCGGACTAGCGGGAGAGACCTACGAGCAGTACTTC.

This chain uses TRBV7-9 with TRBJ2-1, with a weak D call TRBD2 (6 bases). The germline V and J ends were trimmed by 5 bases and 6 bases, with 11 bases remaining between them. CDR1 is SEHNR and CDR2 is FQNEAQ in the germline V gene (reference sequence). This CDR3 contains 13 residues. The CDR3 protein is CASSRRGTNEQFF. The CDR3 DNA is TGTGCCAGCAGCCGGAGGGGTACCAATGAGCAGTTCTTC.

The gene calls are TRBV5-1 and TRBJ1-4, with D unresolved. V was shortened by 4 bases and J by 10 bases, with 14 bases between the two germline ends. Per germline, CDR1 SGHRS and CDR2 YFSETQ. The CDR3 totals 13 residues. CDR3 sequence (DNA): TGCGCCAGCAGCAAGACCGGGGAGGTAAAACTGTTTTTT. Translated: CASSKTGEVKLFF.

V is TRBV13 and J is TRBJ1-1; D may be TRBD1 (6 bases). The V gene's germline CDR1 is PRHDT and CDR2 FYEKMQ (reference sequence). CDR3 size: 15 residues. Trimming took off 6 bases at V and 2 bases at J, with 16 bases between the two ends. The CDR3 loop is CASSFMLRGNTEAFF. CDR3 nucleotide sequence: TGTGCCAGCAGTTTTATGCTCAGGGGCAACACTGAAGCTTTCTTT.

The CDR3 region has the DNA TGCGCCAGCGTCCCGTATCTAGGACAGAACACTGAAGCTTTCTTT. Translating gives CASVPYLGQNTEAFF. The chain is built from TRBV5-1 and TRBJ1-1; D possibly corresponds to TRBD1 (5 bases). This CDR3 contains 15 residues. Germline V gives CDR1 SGHRS, CDR2 YFSETQ. Between the trimmed V and J ends, which lost 7 bases and 1 base, there was a span of 17 bases.

The DNA for the CDR3 is TGCGCCAGCAGCTTAGGTGCAGGGGGCACTGAAGCTTTCTTT. Translated, it gives CASSLGAGGTEAFF. V usage is TRBV5-1 and J usage is TRBJ1-1, with 7 bases matching TRBD1. Germline assignment: CDR1 SGHRS and CDR2 YFSETQ. Unmatched junction bases numbered 5, after V lost 2 bases and J lost 4 bases. This CDR3 region has 14 residues.

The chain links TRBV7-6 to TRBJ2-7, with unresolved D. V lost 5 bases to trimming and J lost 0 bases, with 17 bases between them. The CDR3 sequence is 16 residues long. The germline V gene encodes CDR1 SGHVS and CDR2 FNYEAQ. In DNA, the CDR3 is TGTGCCAGCAGCAGTCTTACTGCAGCGAGCTCCTACGAGCAGTACGTC. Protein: CASSSLTAASSYEQYV.

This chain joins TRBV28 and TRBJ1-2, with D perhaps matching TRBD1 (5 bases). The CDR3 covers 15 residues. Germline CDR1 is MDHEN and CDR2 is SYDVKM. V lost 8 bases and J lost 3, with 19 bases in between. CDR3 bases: TGTGCCAGCCGCGGTGGCGGGCAGGGAGACTATGGCTACACCTTC. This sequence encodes CASRGGGQGDYGYTF.

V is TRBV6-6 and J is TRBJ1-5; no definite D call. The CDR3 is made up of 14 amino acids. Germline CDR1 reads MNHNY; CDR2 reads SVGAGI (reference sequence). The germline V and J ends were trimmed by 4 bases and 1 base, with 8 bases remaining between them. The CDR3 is CASSFRVSNQPQHF. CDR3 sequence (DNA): TGTGCCAGCAGTTTTCGGGTCAGCAATCAGCCCCAGCATTTT.

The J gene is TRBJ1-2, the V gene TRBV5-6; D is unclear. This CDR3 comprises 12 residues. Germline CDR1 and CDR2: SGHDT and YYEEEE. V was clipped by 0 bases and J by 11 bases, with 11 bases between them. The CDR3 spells CASSLGWLPYTF. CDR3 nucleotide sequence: TGTGCCAGCAGCTTGGGGTGGCTCCCTTACACCTTC.